What follows are 20 T cell receptor beta chains derived from one specimen sequenced in a study of T cells in Graves' hyperthyroidism and ophthalmopathy (dated by TCRdb to the late 2010s). The library came from multiplex PCR. The instrument given in TCRdb is Illumina HiSeq 2000. Amplification of TCR beta CDR3 regions was carried out from RNA transcripts. For the first round of RT-PCR on the TCR CDR3, the HTBI primer set was used together with the Qiagen OneStep RT-PCR kit. TCRdb reworked the public reads: Q25 trimming with fastp, MiXCR clone assembly, productive beta chains retained. One record per CDR3 amino acid sequence lists the most common genes and DNA. The sample contains 95,000 to 110,000 distinct CDR3 sequences, approximately 48% of them found a single time. About 28% of the sample goes to the ten largest clones. Material: blood. The source is a man between 40 and 49 years old with Graves' hyperthyroidism.

The sample holds many counts of this clonotype. The chain joins TRBV9 to TRBJ1-1; perhaps TRBD1 as D (5 bases). Germline V gene data show CDR1 as SGDLS and CDR2 as YYNGEE. Trimming stripped 4 bases from V and 0 bases from J, with 13 bases between. This CDR3 has 15 residues. The CDR3 DNA reads as TGTGCCAGCAGCCCCCAGGGCCTAATGAACACTGAAGCTTTCTTT. Translation gives CASSPQGLMNTEAFF. Together with reference TRBV9 and TRBJ1-1, the CDR3 gives the full variable domain: DSGVTQTPKHLITATGQRVTLRCSPRSGDLSVYWYQQSLDQGLQFLIQYYNGEERAKGNILERFSAQQFPDLHSELNLSSLELGDSALYFCASSPQGLMNTEAFFGQGTRLTVV.

In this sample, this clonotype turned up many times. J is TRBJ2-3 and V is TRBV7-9; 7 bases are shared with TRBD2. CDR1 and CDR2 from the germline V gene are SEHNR and FQNEAQ (reference sequence). The J segment lost 2 bases and the V segment lost 1 base, leaving 6 bases of the junction unmatched. This CDR3 comprises 16 residues. As DNA, the CDR3 is TGTGCCAGCAGCTTAGGCAGCGGGGTGATCACAGATACGCAGTATTTT. It is translated as CASSLGSGVITDTQYF.

This clonotype showed up many times. The rearrangement joins TRBV12-3 or TRBV12-4 to TRBJ2-2; D is ambiguous. The CDR3 sequence is 14 residues long. V shed 7 bases and J shed 1 base, with 10 bases lying between them. Here the CDR3 DNA reads TGTGCCAGCACGGGCCAGGAGAACACCGGGGAGCTGTTTTTT. Translated, it gives CASTGQENTGELFF.

This clonotype was observed many times. This chain joins TRBV19 and TRBJ2-3; the D is unclear. The CDR3 length is 12 residues. V was clipped by 5 bases and J by 6 bases, with 9 bases between them. Germline V gene sequence: CDR1 LNHDA, CDR2 SQIVND (reference sequence). The CDR3 nucleotides read TGTGCCAGTAGTGCGCCTGGGGATACGCAGTATTTT. Translation: CASSAPGDTQYF.

In this sample, this clonotype turned up many times. This chain joins TRBV7-3 and TRBJ1-6, with TRBD1 as a possible D gene (5 bases). CDR3 length: 16 amino acids. Germline lookup yields CDR1 SGHTA and CDR2 FQGTGA. V was shortened by 2 bases and J by 10 bases, with 18 bases between the two germline ends. Here the CDR3 reads CASSLYGRGRESPLHF. Here the CDR3 DNA reads TGTGCCAGCAGCTTATACGGTCGGGGCAGGGAGTCACCCCTCCACTTT.

This clonotype was detected many times. The chain recombines TRBV5-6 with TRBJ2-1; 8 bases line up with TRBD1. This CDR3 contains 12 residues. V dropped 4 bases and J dropped 13; count of bases not matched to a gene: 7. Germline V gene lookup returns CDR1 SGHDT and CDR2 YYEEEE. The CDR3 DNA reads TGTGCCAGCAGCCCACTGACAGGGGTACAGTTCTTC. Its protein product is CASSPLTGVQFF.

The V gene is TRBV20-1, the J gene TRBJ1-6; 10 nucleotides match TRBD1. The V gene's germline CDR1 is DFQATT and CDR2 SNEGSKA (reference sequence). This CDR3 is built from 15 residues. V shed 3 bases and J 6 bases; nucleotides not matched to a gene: 5. CDR3 region: CSARGQGLPNSPLHF. In DNA form, the CDR3 reads TGCAGTGCTAGGGGACAGGGGTTGCCTAATTCACCCCTCCACTTT.

The V gene is TRBV19, the J gene TRBJ1-5; no clear D gene. V lost 9 bases and J lost 9, with 24 bases in between. The CDR3 extends over 15 amino acids. Germline-derived CDR1 and CDR2 are LNHDA and SQIVND (reference sequence). The CDR3, as DNA: TGTGCCAGCAAGCCGGCGGACGAGGCCAGTTCGCCCCAGCATTTT. Translated: CASKPADEASSPQHF. Full variable domain (missing parts from reference TRBV19 and TRBJ1-5): DGGITQSPKYLFRKEGQNVTLSCEQNLNHDAMYWYRQDPGQGLRLIYYSQIVNDFQKGDIAEGYSVSREKKESFPLTVTSAQKNPTAFYLCASKPADEASSPQHFGDGTRLSIL.

On this clonotype: It may be a read error: a sequence one base away is much more abundant. The V and J genes are TRBV2 and TRBJ2-7; 7 bases map to TRBD2. With V trimmed by 10 bases and J by 4 bases, 10 bases remained unmatched. CDR1 SNHLY and CDR2 FYNNEI come from the germline V gene. The CDR3 consists of 13 residues. In DNA form, the CDR3 reads TGTGCCACCTCACGAGGGAGGGCATACGAGCAGTACTTC. This codes for CATSRGRAYEQYF.

This clonotype was detected only once. This may be a read error: a much more frequent sequence differs by one nucleotide. The rearrangement links TRBV7-3 to TRBJ2-5, with 12 positions matching TRBD1. Germline V gives CDR1 SGHTA, CDR2 FQGTGA. J lost 5 bases, V lost 5 bases, and 9 bases had no gene match. The CDR3 covers 16 residues. CDR3 residues: CASSQAKGQGAETQYF. The CDR3 DNA reads TGTGCCAGCAGCCAAGCCAAGGGACAGGGGGCCGAGACCCAGTACTTC.

This clonotype has ten or more counts. The chain combines TRBV9 with TRBJ1-4; no clear D gene. The V and J ends lost 4 bases and 6 bases respectively, with 16 bases between them. CDR1 SGDLS and CDR2 YYNGEE come from the germline V gene. The CDR3 runs to 15 residues. The CDR3 loop is CASSPSPNGYEKLFF. Written as DNA, the CDR3 is TGTGCCAGCAGCCCCAGCCCCAACGGGTATGAAAAACTGTTTTTT.

This clonotype was seen many times. The CDR3 spells CASSWQGGGELFF. Here the CDR3 DNA reads TGTGCCAGCAGCTGGCAGGGTGGCGGGGAGCTGTTTTTT. V gene TRBV7-3 combines with J gene TRBJ2-2, with D maybe TRBD1 (5 bases). Germline V lookup: CDR1 SGHTA, CDR2 FQGTGA. The CDR3 has 13 residues. Trimming took off 4 bases at V and 7 bases at J, with 10 bases between the two ends.

As for this clonotype: This may be a read error: a much more frequent sequence differs by one nucleotide. This likely comes from a read error, as the CDR3 has no conserved phenylalanine or tryptophan at its end. The DNA is left out, because the CDR3 cannot be placed on it with certainty; the CDR3 is given as TCRdb lists it. The chain is built from TRBV13 and TRBJ1-1. Germline CDR1 reads PRHDT; CDR2 reads FYEKMQ (reference sequence). The CDR3 has 12 amino acids, counting both end residues. The CDR3 loop reads CASSFGYTEASL.

This chain uses TRBV20-1 with TRBJ2-5, with D possibly being TRBD2 (7 bases). Trimming removed 3 bases at V and 5 bases at J, with 10 bases between. The CDR3 extends over 12 amino acids. CDR1 and CDR2 (germline): DFQATT, SNEGSKA (reference sequence). The CDR3, as DNA: TGCAGTGCTAGGAGGGGGGGCGAGACCCAGTACTTC. It yields the protein CSARRGGETQYF.

This chain uses TRBV7-3 with TRBJ2-7; D assignment may be TRBD1 or TRBD2 (5 bases each). Trimming pared 0 bases from V and 7 bases from J, leaving 13 bases between. The CDR3 is 14 amino acids. Per the germline V gene, CDR1 is SGHTA and CDR2 is FQGTGA. CDR3 sequence (DNA): TGTGCCAGCAGCTTAACACCGGGACGGGGAGAGCAGTACTTC. Residues: CASSLTPGRGEQYF.

This clonotype has ten or more counts. J is TRBJ2-7 and V is TRBV7-9; D perhaps matches TRBD1 (5 bases). The V end was cut by 4 bases, the J end by 2 bases, with 15 bases between. The length of the CDR3 is 15 residues. Germline V gene data show CDR1 as SEHNR and CDR2 as FQNEAQ (reference sequence). The CDR3 nucleotides read TGTGCCAGCAGCTCAAGGGGTACCAGTACCTACGAGCAGTACTTC. Translation: CASSSRGTSTYEQYF.

This clonotype appeared many times. The rearrangement joins TRBV9 to TRBJ2-5, with a tentative D call TRBD2 (6 bases). Germline V gives CDR1 SGDLS, CDR2 YYNGEE. V gave up 2 bases and J gave up 5 bases, with 16 bases separating them. CDR3 length equals 15 residues. The CDR3 DNA reads as TGTGCCAGCAGCGTCTTGGGCGGGGCCGGGGAGACCCAGTACTTC. Its protein is CASSVLGGAGETQYF. Complete variable domain (other parts from reference TRBV9 and TRBJ2-5): DSGVTQTPKHLITATGQRVTLRCSPRSGDLSVYWYQQSLDQGLQFLIQYYNGEERAKGNILERFSAQQFPDLHSELNLSSLELGDSALYFCASSVLGGAGETQYFGPGTRLLVL.

This clonotype has a single count. V and J are TRBV20-1 and TRBJ2-7, with 11 bases that match TRBD1. Germline V gives CDR1 DFQATT, CDR2 SNEGSKA (reference sequence). V was clipped by 5 bases and J by 0 bases; unmatched bases: 6. This CDR3 region has 15 residues. DNA of the CDR3: TGCAGTGCTGAGGACAGGGGGCCGAGCTCCTACGAGCAGTACTTC. Residues: CSAEDRGPSSYEQYF.

Only one count was recorded for this clonotype. The junction departs from the called germline gene at one end, perhaps through a read error. The CDR3 sequence is CASSSPAQSSSYNEQFF. Here the CDR3 DNA reads TGTGCCAGCAGCTCACCGGCACAGTCGAGCTCCTATAATGAGCAGTTCTTC. The V call is TRBV7-8, the J call TRBJ2-1, with D unclear. CDR1 is SGHVS and CDR2 is FQNEAQ in the germline V gene. This CDR3 has 17 residues.

This clonotype was counted at least ten times. The chain links TRBV6-5 to TRBJ2-1, with a weak D call TRBD2 (6 bases). The CDR3 length is 13 residues. V was clipped by 6 bases and J by 10 bases, with 16 bases between them. The germline gives CDR1 MNHEY, CDR2 SVGAGI. CDR3 bases: TGTGCCAGCAGACCCACGACTCTAGCGGAGCAGTTCTTC. Amino acid sequence: CASRPTTLAEQFF.